This T cell receptor beta chain originates from a study of shared clonotypes between healthy human individuals. Clones were read by immunoSEQ multiplex PCR, and TCRdb kept only the in-frame ones, dropping some. The sample contains some 2,500,000 clones, just under 95% of which appear only once. This CDR3 is built from 13 residues. Germline V gene lookup returns CDR1 MNHEY and CDR2 SMNVEV (reference sequence). Trimming removed 0 bases at V and 8 bases at J, with 9 bases between. The origin of this receptor is a man aged 18-30 years in good health. Some clones in this sample may be carry-over from other donors' samples. The chain recombines TRBV27 with TRBJ2-3; D gene uncertain. The sample comprised naive CD4+ T cells from PBMCs. Sample subset: CD45RA+ positively selected. Here the CDR3 DNA reads TGTGCCAGCAGTTTATCGGGCTTCACTACGCAGTATTTT. Translated: CASSLSGFTTQYF.